The rows below give T cell receptor beta chains drawn from one sample of a study of blood T cell repertoires in COVID-19. Profiled with immunoSEQ multiplex PCR; TCRdb holds only in-frame clones, not every one. The top ten hold about 5% of the sample, which has roughly 200,000 clones, less than 85% seen once. Sequencing was carried out using PBMCs or T cells enriched from blood (not recorded which). The receptors were sampled from a woman aged 60-75 years with acute COVID-19. The CDR3 runs from the conserved cysteine through the conserved F or W. The order of the fields is V gene, D gene, clone size, J gene, CDR3 protein, CDR3 DNA. The D gene is left open where the match is weak. The listing skips clone size in some rows; elsewhere it reads once, few, many or a size class.

v_gene: TRBV7-9; d_gene: NA; abundance: NA; j_gene: TRBJ2-7; CDR3aa: CASGSGGSYEQYF; CDR3nt: TGTGCCAGCGGTTCGGGGGGCAGCTACGAGCAGTACTTC
v_gene: TRBV4-3; d_gene: NA; abundance: once; j_gene: TRBJ1-1; CDR3aa: CASSQDTNTEAFF; CDR3nt: TGCGCCAGCAGCCAGGACACGAACACTGAAGCTTTCTTT
v_gene: TRBV7-2; d_gene: TRBD2; abundance: NA; j_gene: TRBJ2-5; CDR3aa: CASSPLGLAGQETQYF; CDR3nt: TGTGCCAGCAGCCCCCTTGGTTTAGCGGGCCAAGAGACCCAGTACTTC
v_gene: TRBV18; d_gene: TRBD1; abundance: NA; j_gene: TRBJ1-2; CDR3aa: CASSPPGQGAYYGYTF; CDR3nt: TGTGCCAGCTCACCTCCGGGACAGGGGGCGTACTATGGCTACACCTTC
v_gene: TRBV19; d_gene: NA; abundance: NA; j_gene: TRBJ2-1; CDR3aa: CASSMDYYNEQFF; CDR3nt: TGTGCCAGTAGTATGGACTACTACAATGAGCAGTTCTTC
v_gene: TRBV5-1; d_gene: NA; abundance: NA; j_gene: TRBJ1-1; CDR3aa: CASSLDQGQNTEAFF; CDR3nt: TGCGCCAGCAGCTTGGACCAGGGCCAGAACACTGAAGCTTTCTTT
v_gene: TRBV21-1; d_gene: NA; abundance: NA; j_gene: TRBJ2-7; CDR3aa: CASPGQGGGYF; CDR3nt: TGTGCCAGCCCGGGACAGGGGGGAGGGTACTTC
v_gene: TRBV7-2; d_gene: NA; abundance: NA; j_gene: TRBJ2-3; CDR3aa: CASSLSGNGADTQYF; CDR3nt: TGTGCCAGCAGCCTGAGCGGAAATGGGGCAGATACGCAGTATTTT
v_gene: TRBV18; d_gene: NA; abundance: NA; j_gene: TRBJ2-1; CDR3aa: CASSPDQGNEQFF; CDR3nt: TGTGCCAGCTCACCTGACCAGGGGAATGAGCAGTTCTTC
v_gene: TRBV28; d_gene: TRBD1; abundance: NA; j_gene: TRBJ1-3; CDR3aa: CASRIDRGSGNTIYF; CDR3nt: TGTGCCAGCAGAATAGACAGGGGCTCTGGAAACACCATATATTTT
v_gene: TRBV19; d_gene: NA; abundance: NA; j_gene: TRBJ2-7; CDR3aa: CASSMGQGIYEQYF; CDR3nt: TGTGCCAGTAGTATGGGGCAGGGAATCTACGAGCAGTACTTC
v_gene: TRBV5-1; d_gene: TRBD1; abundance: few; j_gene: TRBJ1-1; CDR3aa: CASSPGQGGPEAFF; CDR3nt: TGCGCCAGCAGCCCCGGACAGGGCGGACCTGAAGCTTTCTTT
v_gene: TRBV6-2/TRBV6-3; d_gene: TRBD1; abundance: NA; j_gene: TRBJ2-3; CDR3aa: CASSARDRVLDTQYF; CDR3nt: TGTGCCAGCAGTGCCCGGGACAGGGTGTTGGATACGCAGTATTTT
v_gene: TRBV5-1; d_gene: TRBD1; abundance: once; j_gene: TRBJ1-2; CDR3aa: CASRPGTGDYGYTF; CDR3nt: TGCGCCAGCAGACCCGGGACAGGAGACTATGGCTACACCTTC
v_gene: TRBV20-1; d_gene: NA; abundance: NA; j_gene: TRBJ2-1; CDR3aa: CSALGQMGQFF; CDR3nt: TGCAGTGCCCTAGGACAGATGGGGCAGTTCTTC
v_gene: TRBV18; d_gene: NA; abundance: NA; j_gene: TRBJ1-1; CDR3aa: CASSPGLVGGQTEAFF; CDR3nt: TGTGCCAGCTCACCGGGGCTTGTCGGGGGTCAAACTGAAGCTTTCTTT
v_gene: TRBV4-2; d_gene: NA; abundance: few; j_gene: TRBJ1-6; CDR3aa: CASSDREGDSPLHF; CDR3nt: TGTGCCAGCAGCGATCGGGAGGGGGACTCACCCCTCCACTTT
v_gene: TRBV19; d_gene: NA; abundance: NA; j_gene: TRBJ1-3; CDR3aa: CASSTTGPGSGNTIYF; CDR3nt: TGTGCCAGTAGTACAACAGGGCCCGGCTCTGGAAACACCATATATTTT
v_gene: TRBV6-2/TRBV6-3; d_gene: NA; abundance: NA; j_gene: TRBJ1-2; CDR3aa: CASSLDGNRDYGYTF; CDR3nt: TGTGCCAGCAGTTTGGATGGTAATCGGGACTATGGCTACACCTTC
v_gene: TRBV9; d_gene: NA; abundance: NA; j_gene: TRBJ1-1; CDR3aa: CASSAGQRRGAEAFF; CDR3nt: TGTGCCAGCAGCGCCGGACAGAGGAGAGGGGCTGAAGCTTTCTTT
v_gene: TRBV4-3; d_gene: NA; abundance: NA; j_gene: TRBJ2-2; CDR3aa: CASSQVGRKANRGAVF; CDR3nt: TGCGCCAGCAGCCAAGTAGGCCGGAAGGCAAACCGGGGAGCTGTTTTT
v_gene: TRBV14; d_gene: TRBD1; abundance: NA; j_gene: TRBJ2-2; CDR3aa: CASSHRTGGYTGELFF; CDR3nt: TGTGCCAGCAGCCATAGGACAGGGGGATACACCGGGGAGCTGTTTTTT
v_gene: TRBV7-2; d_gene: TRBD2; abundance: NA; j_gene: TRBJ2-7; CDR3aa: CASSRRGDTYEQYF; CDR3nt: TGTGCCAGCAGCCGGCGGGGGGACACCTACGAGCAGTACTTC
v_gene: TRBV3-1/TRBV3-2; d_gene: NA; abundance: NA; j_gene: TRBJ2-2; CDR3aa: CASSQAGPGELFF; CDR3nt: TGTGCCAGCAGCCAAGCAGGTCCCGGGGAGCTGTTTTTT
v_gene: TRBV11-2; d_gene: NA; abundance: NA; j_gene: TRBJ1-1; CDR3aa: CASSLDTGWAEAFF; CDR3nt: TGTGCCAGCAGCTTGGACACAGGGTGGGCTGAAGCTTTCTTT
v_gene: TRBV6-1; d_gene: TRBD1; abundance: NA; j_gene: TRBJ2-1; CDR3aa: CASSEQTGDHPWEQFF; CDR3nt: TGTGCCAGCAGTGAACAGACAGGGGACCACCCCTGGGAGCAGTTCTTC
v_gene: TRBV5-4; d_gene: TRBD1; abundance: NA; j_gene: TRBJ1-2; CDR3aa: CASSLGGTASNYGYTF; CDR3nt: TGTGCCAGCAGCTTGGGAGGGACAGCTTCTAACTATGGCTACACCTTC
v_gene: TRBV9; d_gene: NA; abundance: NA; j_gene: TRBJ2-1; CDR3aa: CASSVYIGGSYNEQFF; CDR3nt: TGTGCCAGCAGCGTATATATCGGAGGTAGTTACAATGAGCAGTTCTTC
v_gene: TRBV13; d_gene: TRBD2; abundance: NA; j_gene: TRBJ2-2; CDR3aa: CASSEGLAGRTGELFF; CDR3nt: TGTGCCAGCAGCGAAGGACTAGCGGGCCGCACCGGGGAGCTGTTTTTT
v_gene: TRBV3-1/TRBV3-2; d_gene: NA; abundance: once; j_gene: TRBJ2-5; CDR3aa: CASSPLSRRETQYF; CDR3nt: TGTGCCAGCAGCCCCCTAAGCAGGCGAGAGACCCAGTACTTC
v_gene: TRBV29-1; d_gene: TRBD2; abundance: NA; j_gene: TRBJ2-1; CDR3aa: CSVPQSGGAREQFF; CDR3nt: TGCAGCGTTCCTCAGAGCGGGGGGGCCAGAGAGCAGTTCTTC
v_gene: TRBV21-1; d_gene: NA; abundance: many; j_gene: TRBJ1-2; CDR3aa: CASSKDGTQANYGYTF; CDR3nt: TGTGCCAGCAGCAAAGACGGGACACAAGCTAACTATGGCTACACCTTC
v_gene: TRBV6-5; d_gene: TRBD1; abundance: NA; j_gene: TRBJ2-7; CDR3aa: CASSYSPPGGGYEQYF; CDR3nt: TGTGCCAGCAGTTACTCGCCCCCAGGGGGCGGTTACGAGCAGTACTTC
v_gene: TRBV10-2; d_gene: TRBD1; abundance: NA; j_gene: TRBJ1-2; CDR3aa: CASRAGTGVGYTF; CDR3nt: TGCGCCAGCAGAGCCGGGACAGGGGTTGGCTACACCTTC
v_gene: TRBV9; d_gene: TRBD1; abundance: NA; j_gene: TRBJ2-4; CDR3aa: CASSASLDRGLNIQYF; CDR3nt: TGTGCCAGCAGCGCTAGCTTGGACAGGGGGCTGAACATTCAGTACTTC
v_gene: TRBV11-2; d_gene: NA; abundance: once; j_gene: TRBJ2-1; CDR3aa: CASSLAGGPAVNEQFF; CDR3nt: TGTGCCAGCAGCTTAGCCGGGGGTCCCGCTGTCAATGAGCAGTTCTTC
v_gene: TRBV6-5; d_gene: NA; abundance: few; j_gene: TRBJ1-6; CDR3aa: CAEGGISPLHF; CDR3nt: TGTGCGGAGGGGGGGATCTCACCCCTCCACTTT
v_gene: TRBV10-3; d_gene: NA; abundance: few; j_gene: TRBJ1-1; CDR3aa: CAISEWSGEAFF; CDR3nt: TGTGCCATCAGTGAATGGAGCGGGGAAGCTTTCTTT
v_gene: TRBV29-1; d_gene: NA; abundance: NA; j_gene: TRBJ1-3; CDR3aa: CSARGGRNGNTIYF; CDR3nt: TGCAGCGCCCGGGGTGGCAGGAATGGAAACACCATATATTTT
v_gene: TRBV5-1; d_gene: NA; abundance: NA; j_gene: TRBJ1-4; CDR3aa: CASSSSATNEKLFF; CDR3nt: TGCGCCAGCAGCTCTTCGGCAACTAATGAAAAACTGTTTTTT
v_gene: TRBV4-2; d_gene: TRBD1; abundance: NA; j_gene: TRBJ2-7; CDR3aa: CASSQVASGQGVSYEQYF; CDR3nt: TGTGCCAGCAGCCAAGTAGCTTCGGGACAGGGCGTCTCCTACGAGCAGTACTTC
v_gene: TRBV18; d_gene: NA; abundance: NA; j_gene: TRBJ1-1; CDR3aa: CASHLGGGDTEAFF; CDR3nt: TGTGCCAGCCACCTTGGAGGGGGGGACACTGAAGCTTTCTTT
v_gene: TRBV9; d_gene: NA; abundance: NA; j_gene: TRBJ1-6; CDR3aa: CASSAQGHNSPLHF; CDR3nt: TGTGCCAGCAGCGCCCAGGGTCATAATTCACCCCTCCACTTT
v_gene: TRBV29-1; d_gene: NA; abundance: NA; j_gene: TRBJ2-3; CDR3aa: CSVDREGTDTQYF; CDR3nt: TGCAGCGTTGATAGGGAGGGCACAGATACGCAGTATTTT
v_gene: TRBV2; d_gene: NA; abundance: NA; j_gene: TRBJ1-6; CDR3aa: CASNRLFGTLHF; CDR3nt: TGTGCCAGCAACAGGCTATTTGGGACCCTCCACTTT
v_gene: TRBV23-1; d_gene: NA; abundance: NA; j_gene: TRBJ2-1; CDR3aa: CASSQPTRGSYNEQFF; CDR3nt: TGCGCCAGCAGTCAGCCAACCCGGGGCTCCTACAATGAGCAGTTCTTC
v_gene: TRBV30; d_gene: NA; abundance: NA; j_gene: TRBJ2-7; CDR3aa: CAWRGGSSPFDEQYF; CDR3nt: TGTGCCTGGAGAGGTGGGAGCTCCCCCTTCGACGAGCAGTACTTC
v_gene: TRBV7-8; d_gene: TRBD1; abundance: NA; j_gene: TRBJ2-7; CDR3aa: CASSLGQGEGEQYF; CDR3nt: TGTGCCAGCAGCTTAGGGCAGGGGGAAGGGGAGCAGTACTTC
v_gene: TRBV19; d_gene: NA; abundance: NA; j_gene: TRBJ1-4; CDR3aa: CASSTGGASTNEKLFF; CDR3nt: TGTGCCAGTAGTACGGGGGGCGCGTCAACTAATGAAAAACTGTTTTTT
v_gene: TRBV28; d_gene: TRBD2; abundance: NA; j_gene: TRBJ2-3; CDR3aa: CASRPRLAGLTDTQYF; CDR3nt: TGTGCCAGCAGACCCCGACTAGCGGGGCTCACAGATACGCAGTATTTT
v_gene: TRBV6-2/TRBV6-3; d_gene: NA; abundance: once; j_gene: TRBJ2-3; CDR3aa: CASSYSGVTDTQYF; CDR3nt: TGTGCCAGCAGTTACTCAGGGGTTACAGATACGCAGTATTTT
v_gene: TRBV9; d_gene: NA; abundance: NA; j_gene: TRBJ2-2; CDR3aa: CASSVAGTPTGELFF; CDR3nt: TGTGCCAGCAGCGTAGCGGGGACTCCGACCGGGGAGCTGTTTTTT
v_gene: TRBV20-1; d_gene: TRBD1; abundance: NA; j_gene: TRBJ1-1; CDR3aa: CSASARTGRWAFF; CDR3nt: TGCAGTGCTAGTGCTAGGACAGGTCGGTGGGCTTTCTTT
v_gene: TRBV11-2; d_gene: NA; abundance: few; j_gene: TRBJ1-4; CDR3aa: CASSTGTRLFF; CDR3nt: TGTGCCAGCAGCACCGGGACAAGACTGTTTTTT